This T cell receptor beta chain was sequenced during a study of T-cell memory formation after mild COVID-19. TCR alpha and TCR beta cDNA libraries with sample barcodes and UMIs came from 5'RACE using constant-segment primers. TCRdb reanalysed the 5' RACE reads using MiXCR and keeps one entry per CDR3 protein. Altogether about 350,000 distinct CDR3 sequences are present, about an eighth being singletons, with the ten largest covering approximately 21%. V was shortened by 5 bases and J by 5 bases, with 10 bases between the two germline ends. This CDR3 is built from 12 residues. Germline V lookup: CDR1 SNHLY, CDR2 FYNNEI.

The chain combines TRBV2 with TRBJ2-7; tentative D call: TRBD1 (5 bases). This TCR derives from a man between 18 and 35 years old who had mild COVID-19 (a few samples of this study predate the infection). Cell type and time point are not known. Sequencing was performed on PBMCs or a T cell subset sorted from them (not recorded which). The CDR3: CASSPRAHEQYV. CDR3 nucleotide sequence: TGTGCCAGCAGTCCCAGGGCCCACGAGCAGTACGTC.